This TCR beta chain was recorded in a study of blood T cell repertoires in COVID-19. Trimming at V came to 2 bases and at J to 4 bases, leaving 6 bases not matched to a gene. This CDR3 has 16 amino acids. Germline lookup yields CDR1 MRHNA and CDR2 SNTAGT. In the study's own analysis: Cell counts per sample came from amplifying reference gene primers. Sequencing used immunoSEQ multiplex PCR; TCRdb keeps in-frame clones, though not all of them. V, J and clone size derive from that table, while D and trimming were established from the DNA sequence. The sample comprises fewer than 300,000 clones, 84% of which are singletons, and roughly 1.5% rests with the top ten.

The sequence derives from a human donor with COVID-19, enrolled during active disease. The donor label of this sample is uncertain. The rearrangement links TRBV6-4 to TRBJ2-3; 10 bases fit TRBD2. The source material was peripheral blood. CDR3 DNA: TGTGCCAGCAGTGACGTGGCTAGCGGGAGTCCAGATACGCAGTATTTT. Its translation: CASSDVASGSPDTQYF.